This T cell receptor beta chain is drawn from a study of blood T cell repertoires in COVID-19. On the study more broadly: PBMCs, B-cell-depleted T cells, or T cells were the source of the cDNA or gDNA that made up the material.

Sequencing used immunoSEQ multiplex PCR; TCRdb keeps in-frame clones, though not all of them. The table lists 200,000 to 250,000 clones, over 65% of them singletons. The receptor's source is a woman aged 55-75 years who had recovered from COVID-19. Source material: PBMCs or T cells enriched from blood (not recorded which).

The CDR3 loop reads CASSPRSQGRDNSPLHF. For the CDR3, the DNA is TGCGCCAGCAGCCCGCGGTCCCAGGGAAGGGATAATTCACCCCTCCACTTT. The V call is TRBV10-1, the J call TRBJ1-6, with a possible D match to TRBD1 (5 bases). This CDR3 has 17 amino acids. The germline V gene encodes CDR1 WNHNN and CDR2 SYGVQD (reference sequence). V was cut by 6 bases and J by 5 bases, with 20 bases left in between.